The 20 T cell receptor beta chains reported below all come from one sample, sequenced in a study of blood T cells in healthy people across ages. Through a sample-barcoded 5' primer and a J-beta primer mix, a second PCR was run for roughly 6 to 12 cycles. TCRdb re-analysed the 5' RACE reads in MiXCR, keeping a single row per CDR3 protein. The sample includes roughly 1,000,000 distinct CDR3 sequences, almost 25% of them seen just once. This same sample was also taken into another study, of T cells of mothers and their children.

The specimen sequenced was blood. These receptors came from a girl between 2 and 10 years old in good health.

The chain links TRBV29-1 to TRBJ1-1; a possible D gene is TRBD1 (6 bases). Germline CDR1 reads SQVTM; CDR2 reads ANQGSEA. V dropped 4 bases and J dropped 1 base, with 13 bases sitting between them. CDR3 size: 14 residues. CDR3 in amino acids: CSVALRGWNTEAFF. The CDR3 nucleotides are TGCAGCGTTGCACTGAGGGGGTGGAACACTGAAGCTTTCTTT.

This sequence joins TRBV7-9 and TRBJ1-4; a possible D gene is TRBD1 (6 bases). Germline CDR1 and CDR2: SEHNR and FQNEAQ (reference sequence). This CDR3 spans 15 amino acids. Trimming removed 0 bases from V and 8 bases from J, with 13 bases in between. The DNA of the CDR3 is TGTGCCAGCAGCTTAGCGGTCGGGGGGGCAGAAAAACTGTTTTTT. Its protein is CASSLAVGGAEKLFF. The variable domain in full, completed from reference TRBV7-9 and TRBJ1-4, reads DTGVSQNPRHKITKRGQNVTFRCDPISEHNRLYWYRQTLGQGPEFLTYFQNEAQLEKSRLLSDRFSAERPKGSFSTLEIQRTEQGDSAMYLCASSLAVGGAEKLFFGSGTQLSVL.

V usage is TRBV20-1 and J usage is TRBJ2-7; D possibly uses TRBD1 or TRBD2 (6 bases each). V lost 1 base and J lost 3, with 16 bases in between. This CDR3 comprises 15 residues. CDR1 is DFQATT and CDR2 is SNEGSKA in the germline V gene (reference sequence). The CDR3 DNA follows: TGCAGTGCTAGAGGCCGTTCCGGGGGCCACTACGAGCAGTACTTC. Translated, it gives CSARGRSGGHYEQYF.

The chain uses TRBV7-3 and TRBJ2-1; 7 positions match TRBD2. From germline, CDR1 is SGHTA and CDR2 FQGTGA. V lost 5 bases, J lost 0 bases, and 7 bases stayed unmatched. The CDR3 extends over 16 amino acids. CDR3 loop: CASSAQPGGSYNEQFF. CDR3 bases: TGTGCCAGCAGCGCACAACCGGGGGGCTCCTACAATGAGCAGTTCTTC.

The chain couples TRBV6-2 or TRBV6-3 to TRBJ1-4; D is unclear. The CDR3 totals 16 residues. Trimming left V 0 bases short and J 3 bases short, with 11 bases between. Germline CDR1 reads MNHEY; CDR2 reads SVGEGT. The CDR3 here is CASSYSTGDSNEKLFF. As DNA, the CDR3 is TGTGCCAGCAGTTACTCGACGGGTGATTCTAATGAAAAACTGTTTTTT.

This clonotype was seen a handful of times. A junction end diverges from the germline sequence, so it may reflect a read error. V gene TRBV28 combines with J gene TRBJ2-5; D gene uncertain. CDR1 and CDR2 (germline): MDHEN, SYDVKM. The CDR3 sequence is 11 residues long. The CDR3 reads CASSFIEVPSF. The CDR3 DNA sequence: TGTGCCAGCAGTTTTATAGAAGTTCCTTCATTC.

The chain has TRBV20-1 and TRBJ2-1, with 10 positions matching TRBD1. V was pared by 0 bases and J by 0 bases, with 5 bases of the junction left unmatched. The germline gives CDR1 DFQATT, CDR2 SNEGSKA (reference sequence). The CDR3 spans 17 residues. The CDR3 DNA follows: TGCAGTGCTAGAGATCTTTGGACAGGGGGCTCCTACAATGAGCAGTTCTTC. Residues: CSARDLWTGGSYNEQFF.

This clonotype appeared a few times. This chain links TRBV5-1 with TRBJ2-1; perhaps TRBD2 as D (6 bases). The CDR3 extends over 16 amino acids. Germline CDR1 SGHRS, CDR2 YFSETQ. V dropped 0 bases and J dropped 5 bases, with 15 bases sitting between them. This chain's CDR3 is CASSLVGRLVNNEQFF. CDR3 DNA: TGCGCCAGCAGCTTGGTTGGGAGGTTGGTAAACAATGAGCAGTTCTTC. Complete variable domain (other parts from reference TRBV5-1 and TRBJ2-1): KAGVTQTPRYLIKTRGQQVTLSCSPISGHRSVSWYQQTPGQGLQFLFEYFSETQRNKGNFPGRFSGRQFSNSRSEMNVSTLELGDSALYLCASSLVGRLVNNEQFFGPGTRLTVL.

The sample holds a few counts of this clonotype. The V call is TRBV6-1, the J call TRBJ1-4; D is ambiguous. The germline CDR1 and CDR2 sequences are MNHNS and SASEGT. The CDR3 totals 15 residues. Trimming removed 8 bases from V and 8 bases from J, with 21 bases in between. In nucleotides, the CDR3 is TGTGCCAGCTCCCCAAACCAAATATCGGGGGAAAAACTGTTTTTT. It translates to CASSPNQISGEKLFF.

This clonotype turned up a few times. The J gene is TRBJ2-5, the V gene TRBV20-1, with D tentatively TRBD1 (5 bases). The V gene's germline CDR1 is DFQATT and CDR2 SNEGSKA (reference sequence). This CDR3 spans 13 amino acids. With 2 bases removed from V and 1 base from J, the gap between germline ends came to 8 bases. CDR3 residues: CSARQGIQETQYF. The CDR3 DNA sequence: TGCAGTGCTAGACAGGGTATCCAAGAGACCCAGTACTTC.

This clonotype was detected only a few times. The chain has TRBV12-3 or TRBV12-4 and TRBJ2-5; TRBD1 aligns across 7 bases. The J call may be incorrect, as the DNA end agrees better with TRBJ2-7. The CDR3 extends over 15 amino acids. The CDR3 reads CASSFLQGPSYEQYF. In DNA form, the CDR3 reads TGTGCCAGCAGTTTTCTACAGGGGCCCTCCTACGAGCAGTACTTC.

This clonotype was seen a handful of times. This CDR3 reads CASSQYASGTGYNEQFF. The CDR3 nucleotides are TGTGCCAGCAGCCAATACGCCTCCGGGACAGGCTACAATGAGCAGTTCTTC. The chain links TRBV4-2 to TRBJ2-1, with TRBD1 matching 8 bases. Germline CDR1 reads LGHNA; CDR2 reads YNFKEQ. There are 17 residues in the CDR3. The junction had 9 bases not matched to a gene; V was cut back by 2 bases and J by 3 bases.

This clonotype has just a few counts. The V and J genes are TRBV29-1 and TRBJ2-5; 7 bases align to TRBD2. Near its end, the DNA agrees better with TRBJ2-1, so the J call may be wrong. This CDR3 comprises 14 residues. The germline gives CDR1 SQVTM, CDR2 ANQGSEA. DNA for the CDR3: TGCAGCGTTGAAGATGTAGCGGGTCTGAATGAGCAGTTCTTC. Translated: CSVEDVAGLNEQFF.

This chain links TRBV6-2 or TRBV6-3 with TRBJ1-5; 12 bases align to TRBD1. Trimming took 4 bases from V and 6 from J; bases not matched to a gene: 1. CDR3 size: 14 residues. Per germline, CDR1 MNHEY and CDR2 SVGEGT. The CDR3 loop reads CASSWGQGAQPQHF. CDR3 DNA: TGTGCCAGCAGTTGGGGACAGGGGGCTCAGCCCCAGCATTTT.

In DNA, the CDR3 is TGTGCCAGCTCACGGTCCTTGGAAGAGACCCAGTACTTC. It yields the protein CASSRSLEETQYF. The chain has TRBV18 and TRBJ2-5; no definite D call. The germline V and J ends were trimmed by 4 bases and 3 bases, with 9 bases remaining between them. Looked up from germline, CDR1 is KGHSH and CDR2 is LQKENI. The CDR3 runs 13 residues.

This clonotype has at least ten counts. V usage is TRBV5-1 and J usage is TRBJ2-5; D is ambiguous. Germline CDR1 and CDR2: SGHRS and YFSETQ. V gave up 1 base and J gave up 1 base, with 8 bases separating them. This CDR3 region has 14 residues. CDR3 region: CASSLWPIQETQYF. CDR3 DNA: TGCGCCAGCAGCTTGTGGCCCATCCAAGAGACCCAGTACTTC.

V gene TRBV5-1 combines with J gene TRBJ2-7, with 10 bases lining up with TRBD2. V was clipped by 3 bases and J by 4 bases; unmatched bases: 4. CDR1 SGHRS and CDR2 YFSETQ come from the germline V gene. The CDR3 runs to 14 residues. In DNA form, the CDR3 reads TGCGCCAGCAGCTCCATGACTAGCGGGTACGAGCAGTACTTC. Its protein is CASSSMTSGYEQYF.

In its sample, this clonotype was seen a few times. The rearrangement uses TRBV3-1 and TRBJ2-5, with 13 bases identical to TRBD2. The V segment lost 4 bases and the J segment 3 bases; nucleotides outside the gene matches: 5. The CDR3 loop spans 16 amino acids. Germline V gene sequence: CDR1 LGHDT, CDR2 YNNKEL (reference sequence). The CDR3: CASSLGTSGAEETQYF. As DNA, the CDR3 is TGTGCCAGCAGCCTCGGGACTAGCGGGGCCGAAGAGACCCAGTACTTC.

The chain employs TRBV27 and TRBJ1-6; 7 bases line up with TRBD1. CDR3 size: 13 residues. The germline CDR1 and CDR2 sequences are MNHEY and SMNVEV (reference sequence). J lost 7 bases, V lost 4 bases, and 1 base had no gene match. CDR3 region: CASSWDSNSPLHF. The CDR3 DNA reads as TGTGCCAGCAGTTGGGACAGCAATTCACCCCTCCACTTT.

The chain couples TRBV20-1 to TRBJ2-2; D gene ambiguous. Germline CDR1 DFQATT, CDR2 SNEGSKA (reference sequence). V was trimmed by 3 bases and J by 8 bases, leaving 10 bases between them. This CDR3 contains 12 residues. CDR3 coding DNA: TGCAGTGCTAGCCCCGTGGGAGGGGAGCTGTTTTTT. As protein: CSASPVGGELFF.